These 17 T cell receptor beta chains originate from one sample sequenced in a study of T cells in Graves' hyperthyroidism and ophthalmopathy. RNA transcripts yielded amplified TCR beta CDR3 regions. In the first-round RT-PCR of the TCR CDR3, the HTBI primer set was used. Via MiXCR, TCRdb re-called the multiplex PCR reads, giving one row per CDR3 protein. The sample lists 300,000 to 400,000 distinct CDR3 sequences; about 15% were seen once. The sequencing sample was made of blood. The receptor source for this set is a woman aged 25 to 39 with Graves' ophthalmopathy.

There are many counts of this clonotype. J is TRBJ1-2 and V is TRBV27, with 9 bases aligning to TRBD1. The CDR3 spans 14 residues. Losses at the gene ends were 7 bases for V and 4 bases for J; bases not matched to a gene: 7. CDR1 and CDR2 (germline): MNHEY, SMNVEV (reference sequence). The CDR3 region is CASTHTGGVYGYTF. DNA for the CDR3: TGTGCCAGCACACATACAGGGGGCGTCTATGGCTACACCTTC.

The sample holds many counts of this clonotype. V usage is TRBV11-2 and J usage is TRBJ1-4; D possibly corresponds to TRBD1 (5 bases). Germline V gene lookup returns CDR1 SGHAT and CDR2 FQNNGV. The germline V and J ends were trimmed by 4 bases and 7 bases, with 16 bases remaining between them. CDR3 length equals 15 residues. As DNA, the CDR3 is TGTGCCAGCAGCTCCCGGGTAGGGGTGGTTGAAAAACTGTTTTTT. It specifies CASSSRVGVVEKLFF.

This clonotype was recorded many times. This chain uses TRBV2 with TRBJ2-6; 9 nucleotides line up with TRBD1. The V gene end was trimmed by 6 bases and the J gene end by 7 bases; junction bases not matched to a gene: 10. The CDR3 sequence is 16 residues long. Germline V gene lookup returns CDR1 SNHLY and CDR2 FYNNEI. CDR3 amino acids: CASSRDRATTANVLTF. The CDR3 nucleotides read TGTGCCAGCAGCCGGGACAGGGCCACTACTGCCAACGTCCTGACTTTC.

This clonotype was observed many times. The chain combines TRBV20-1 with TRBJ1-2, with D unclear. Per germline, CDR1 DFQATT and CDR2 SNEGSKA (reference sequence). The CDR3 runs to 16 residues. The V end lost 1 base, the J end lost 2 bases, and 17 bases lay between the germline ends. The CDR3 loop reads CSARGLRAQRNYGYTF. The CDR3 nucleotides read TGCAGTGCTAGAGGGCTTCGGGCCCAGAGGAACTATGGCTACACCTTC.

This clonotype was seen repeatedly, ten times or more. The chain is built from TRBV30 and TRBJ1-2; the D gene is possibly TRBD1 (5 bases). The V gene lost 3 bases and the J gene lost 8 bases, with 10 bases spanning the gap. CDR3 length: 11 residues. The germline V gene encodes CDR1 GTSNPN and CDR2 SVGIG (reference sequence). The CDR3 loop is CAWRRGRGYTF. The CDR3 DNA is TGTGCCTGGAGAAGGGGACGGGGCTACACCTTC.

In this sample, this clonotype turned up once. The rearrangement links TRBV27 to TRBJ2-2; 10 bases align to TRBD2. Losses at the gene ends were 2 bases for V and 7 bases for J; bases not matched to a gene: 7. Germline CDR1 is MNHEY and CDR2 is SMNVEV (reference sequence). CDR3 length: 16 residues. CDR3 in amino acids: CASSLTSGTLDGELFF. The CDR3 DNA sequence: TGTGCCAGCAGTTTAACTAGCGGGACTTTGGACGGGGAGCTGTTTTTT.

The rearrangement uses TRBV12-3 or TRBV12-4 and TRBJ1-6, with TRBD1 as a possible D gene (5 bases). V was cut by 7 bases and J by 5 bases, with 9 bases left in between. The CDR3 length is 13 residues. The CDR3, as DNA: TGTGCCAGCAAAGGGACGAATAATTCACCCCTCCACTTT. This gives the protein CASKGTNNSPLHF.

The genes are TRBV29-1 and TRBJ2-3; 7 bases are shared with TRBD2. After removal of 8 bases from V and 1 base from J, the junction contained 9 bases not matched to a gene. Germline V gene lookup returns CDR1 SQVTM and CDR2 ANQGSEA. This CDR3 spans 14 amino acids. The CDR3 coding sequence is TGCAGCTCCCTGACTAGCTATCGCACAGATACGCAGTATTTT. This gives the protein CSSLTSYRTDTQYF.

At least ten counts were recorded for this clonotype. The chain couples TRBV11-3 to TRBJ2-5; D is unclear. With 3 bases removed from V and 5 bases from J, the gap between germline ends came to 10 bases. The CDR3 spans 13 residues. CDR1 is SGHNT, CDR2 YENEEA, per germline. The CDR3 sequence: CASSFSGYETQYF. The CDR3 bases are TGTGCCAGCAGCTTTTCTGGGTATGAGACCCAGTACTTC.

The genes are TRBV5-4 and TRBJ1-1; TRBD1 might be the D (5 bases). This CDR3 contains 14 residues. V lost 2 bases and J 1 base, leaving 9 bases between the germline ends. Germline lookup yields CDR1 SGHNT and CDR2 YYREEE (reference sequence). This chain's CDR3 is CASSLWGGNTEAFF. CDR3 nucleotides: TGTGCCAGCAGCTTATGGGGGGGGAACACTGAAGCTTTCTTT.

This clonotype was seen at least ten times. The J gene is TRBJ1-2, the V gene TRBV18, with D uncertain. The germline gives CDR1 KGHSH, CDR2 LQKENI. The V and J ends lost 3 bases and 3 bases respectively, with 8 bases between them. This CDR3 has 13 residues. The chain's CDR3 is CASSPLEDYGYTF. The CDR3 bases are TGTGCCAGCTCACCCCTTGAGGACTATGGCTACACCTTC.

The chain employs TRBV20-1 and TRBJ1-2, with 8 bases aligning to TRBD1. The CDR3 covers 14 residues. Germline assignment: CDR1 DFQATT and CDR2 SNEGSKA (reference sequence). The CDR3 nucleotides are TGCCGCGTCACCCAGGGGGCGCCCGGCTATGGCTACACCTTC. Encoded protein: CRVTQGAPGYGYTF.

This clonotype was detected ten times or more. The gene calls are TRBV7-8 and TRBJ2-5; a weak D match, TRBD2 (5 bases). This CDR3 is 17 amino acids long. Germline values: CDR1 SGHVS, CDR2 FQNEAQ. Trimming cost V 1 base and J 1 base, with 16 bases left between them. CDR3 residues: CASSLVVATGGQETQYF. CDR3 nucleotide sequence: TGTGCCAGCAGCTTAGTGGTAGCGACGGGTGGCCAAGAGACCCAGTACTTC.

This chain uses TRBV6-5 with TRBJ1-5; unclear D gene. Deletions cut 0 bases from V and 7 bases from J, with 13 bases between. Germline lookup yields CDR1 MNHEY and CDR2 SVGAGI. There are 15 residues in the CDR3. For the CDR3, the DNA is TGTGCCAGCAGTTACTCCTACGGGGTGGAACAGCCCCAGCATTTT. Translation: CASSYSYGVEQPQHF.

V gene TRBV13 combines with J gene TRBJ2-7, with D possibly being TRBD1 (5 bases). The CDR3 is made up of 15 amino acids. Trimming shortened V by 8 bases and J by 3 bases, and 20 bases separated the two germline ends. Germline V CDR1 and CDR2: PRHDT, FYEKMQ (reference sequence). CDR3 DNA sequence: TGTGCCAGCGGCCCCCCAACGACAGAAGACTACGAGCAGTACTTC. It encodes CASGPPTTEDYEQYF.

The chain combines TRBV25-1 with TRBJ2-1, with a weak D call TRBD1 (6 bases). V gave up 3 bases and J gave up 6 bases, with 15 bases separating them. The CDR3 is made up of 15 amino acids. Germline V gives CDR1 MGHDK, CDR2 SYGVNS. DNA of the CDR3: TGTGCCAGCAGTGACATCCCAGGGGCCTCCAATGAGCAGTTCTTC. It is translated as CASSDIPGASNEQFF.

This clonotype appeared many times. The J gene is TRBJ2-7, the V gene TRBV7-2; the match to TRBD2 covers 8 bases. With V trimmed by 6 bases and J by 6 bases, 7 bases remained unmatched. The CDR3 sequence is 13 residues long. Germline CDR1 reads SGHTA; CDR2 reads FQGNSA. The CDR3 reads CASSYSGEGEQYF. The CDR3 region has the DNA TGTGCCAGCAGTTATAGCGGGGAGGGCGAGCAGTACTTC. Full variable domain (missing parts from reference TRBV7-2 and TRBJ2-7): GAGVSQSPSNKVTEKGKDVELRCDPISGHTALYWYRQSLGQGLEFLIYFQGNSAPDKSGLPSDRFSAERTGGSVSTLTIQRTQQEDSAVYLCASSYSGEGEQYFGPGTRLTVT.